The rows below give T cell receptor beta chains drawn from one sample of a study of blood T cell repertoires in COVID-19. Sequencing was performed with immunoSEQ multiplex PCR; in TCRdb, only in-frame clones are kept and a portion is missing. The repertoire holds around 340,000 clones, with less than 90% as singletons. What was sequenced was peripheral blood. The receptors shown here come from a woman in her sixties or seventies with COVID-19, enrolled during active disease. The CDR3 runs from the conserved cysteine through the conserved F or W. The order of the fields is CDR3 DNA, CDR3 protein, J gene, V gene, clone size, D gene. A D gene is named only where the DNA matches it firmly. A row's size may be missing; if present it is once, few, many or a size class.

TGTGCCAGCAGCCAAGGGGACAACGGGCGAGAAAAACTGTTTTTT | CASSQGDNGREKLFF | TRBJ1-4 | TRBV7-2 | once | .
TGTGCTAGTGGTTTGGTAATTTCTCAGACGGGCTATGGCTACACCTTC | CASGLVISQTGYGYTF | TRBJ1-2 | TRBV12-5 | . | .
TGTGCCAGCAGCCTCGGACTAGCGGGGCTCACAGATACGCAGTATTTT | CASSLGLAGLTDTQYF | TRBJ2-3 | TRBV11-2 | . | TRBD2
TGTGCCAGTAGTAAGGGGGAAAAGAGCAGCTCCTATAATTCACCCCTCCACTTT | CASSKGEKSSSYNSPLHF | TRBJ1-6 | TRBV19 | few | .
TGCGCCAGCAGCCAAGATCTTGGGCGTCTGGATGGCTACACCTTC | CASSQDLGRLDGYTF | TRBJ1-2 | TRBV4-1 | . | .
TGCGCCAGCAGCCACCCGGGTTTCACAGATACGCAGTATTTT | CASSHPGFTDTQYF | TRBJ2-3 | TRBV5-1 | . | .
TGCGCCAGCAGCTCAGGGACAGGGGGGGCAGATACGCAGTATTTT | CASSSGTGGADTQYF | TRBJ2-3 | TRBV5-1 | once | TRBD1
TGTGCCAGCAGTCCGGGACAGGGCCGCAATCAGCCCCAGCATTTT | CASSPGQGRNQPQHF | TRBJ1-5 | TRBV6-5 | . | TRBD1
TGTGCCAGCAGTTACTCGAAAGGGGGACTAGAGAGTGGCTACACCTTC | CASSYSKGGLESGYTF | TRBJ1-2 | TRBV6-5 | . | .
TGTGCCAGAAGCCGGGACAGAATGAGCAATCAGCCCCAGCATTTT | CARSRDRMSNQPQHF | TRBJ1-5 | TRBV5-3 | . | TRBD1
TGTGCCAGCAGCCAGACTAGCGGGGGTTGGACCTACAATGAGCAGTTCTTC | CASSQTSGGWTYNEQFF | TRBJ2-1 | TRBV3-1/TRBV3-2 | . | TRBD2
TGTGCGGGGCGACAGGCCGGAACCGGGACAGATAATTCACCCCTCCACTTT | CAGRQAGTGTDNSPLHF | TRBJ1-6 | TRBV7-9 | . | TRBD1
TGCGCCAGCAGCCAAGAAGTACGGGGGGAGGGGTACCAAGAGACCCAGTACTTC | CASSQEVRGEGYQETQYF | TRBJ2-5 | TRBV4-1 | few | TRBD2
TGTGCCAGCAGCTTCTCTAACTATGGCTACACCTTC | CASSFSNYGYTF | TRBJ1-2 | TRBV5-6 | . | .
TGTGCCAGCAGTGACTGGGGACTAGCGGGGGTACGGGATACGCAGTATTTT | CASSDWGLAGVRDTQYF | TRBJ2-3 | TRBV6-1 | . | TRBD2
TGTGCCAGCAATTATGTGGAGGGCCAGGAGCAGTACTTC | CASNYVEGQEQYF | TRBJ2-7 | TRBV2 | few | .
TGTGCCACCAGTGATCCAGCGGGGACAGATACGCAGTATTTT | CATSDPAGTDTQYF | TRBJ2-3 | TRBV24-1 | . | TRBD2
TGTGCCAGCAGCTCGGCCGGGACAGGGGAATACGAGCAGTACTTC | CASSSAGTGEYEQYF | TRBJ2-7 | TRBV5-6 | . | TRBD1
TGTGCCAGCAGCGTCCAGGGAACCGGGGAGCTGTTTTTT | CASSVQGTGELFF | TRBJ2-2 | TRBV11-3 | . | .
TGTGCCAGCAGCCCCGGGACAGGGCCTTCTATCTATGGCTACACCTTC | CASSPGTGPSIYGYTF | TRBJ1-2 | TRBV27 | . | TRBD1
TGTGCCAGCAGCCCCAGGGTGATCACTGAAGCTTTCTTT | CASSPRVITEAFF | TRBJ1-1 | TRBV7-2 | once | .
TGTGCCAGCACTGAGGTAGTGTCAGGAGAGCAGTACTTC | CASTEVVSGEQYF | TRBJ2-7 | TRBV2 | few | .
TGTGCCAGCAGCCGGGACGCCGCGGGGGCAGATACGCAGTATTTT | CASSRDAAGADTQYF | TRBJ2-3 | TRBV9 | . | TRBD2
TGTGCCAGCAGTGGGAACAGGGAGAGCTCCTATAATTCACCCCTCCACTTT | CASSGNRESSYNSPLHF | TRBJ1-6 | TRBV2 | once | .
TGTGCCAGTAGGGCTGGGCAGAATTATCAGCCCCAGCATTTT | CASRAGQNYQPQHF | TRBJ1-5 | TRBV19 | . | .
TGTGCCAGTACCCAGCCCGGACTAGCGGGGGTTGATGAGCAGTTCTTC | CASTQPGLAGVDEQFF | TRBJ2-1 | TRBV19 | . | TRBD2
TGTGCCTGGAGCCCGAGTGGTACAGCTTTCTTT | CAWSPSGTAFF | TRBJ1-1 | TRBV30 | . | .
TGTGCCAGCAGCTCCCATTACCGGATCGGACTAGCGGGCCTCAAAAACATTCAGTACTTC | CASSSHYRIGLAGLKNIQYF | TRBJ2-4 | TRBV7-3 | . | TRBD2
TGTGCCAGCAGCTTAGGAGAGATCACCGGGGAGCTGTTTTTT | CASSLGEITGELFF | TRBJ2-2 | TRBV11-2 | . | .
TGTGCCTGTAATACAGGGGCGGGCACCGGGGAGCTGTTTTTT | CACNTGAGTGELFF | TRBJ2-2 | TRBV30 | . | TRBD1
TGTGCCAGCAGTCGAAGCGGATCCCACAATCAGCCCCAGCATTTT | CASSRSGSHNQPQHF | TRBJ1-5 | TRBV6-5 | . | .
TGTGCCAGCCCCGCCGGGACAGCCTCTGGAAACACCATATATTTT | CASPAGTASGNTIYF | TRBJ1-3 | TRBV2 | . | TRBD1
TGTGCCAGCAGCCGTCGAGGCCGGAACACTGAAGCTTTCTTT | CASSRRGRNTEAFF | TRBJ1-1 | TRBV5-6 | . | .
TGTGCCAGCAGCCAAGATGGGAGGGGCCCCACAGATACGCAGTATTTT | CASSQDGRGPTDTQYF | TRBJ2-3 | TRBV3-1/TRBV3-2 | . | TRBD2
TGTGCCATCAGCCGGGACACTAACTATGGCTACACCTTC | CAISRDTNYGYTF | TRBJ1-2 | TRBV10-3 | once | .
TGTGCCAGCAGCTTGCTATTAGGGGGACAGGCCCTCGGCTCCTACGAGCAGTACTTC | CASSLLLGGQALGSYEQYF | TRBJ2-7 | TRBV5-5 | . | TRBD1
TGTGCCAGCAGCGCCGGACAGGGGAATGAAAAACTGTTTTTT | CASSAGQGNEKLFF | TRBJ1-4 | TRBV9 | . | TRBD1
TGTGCCAGCAGTTCGATACTAAGGGGGACAGGGGGATCGGGGTCACCCCTCCACTTT | CASSSILRGTGGSGSPLHF | TRBJ1-6 | TRBV27 | . | TRBD1
TGTGCCAGCAGCTTGGTGTTTCAGGGCGGCTCCTATAATTCACCCCTCCACTTT | CASSLVFQGGSYNSPLHF | TRBJ1-6 | TRBV5-5 | few | .
TGTGCCAGCAGCTTGTTGGCTAGCGGGGCCGGGGAGCTGTTTTTT | CASSLLASGAGELFF | TRBJ2-2 | TRBV5-6 | . | TRBD2
TGTGCCAGCAGTGAAACTCGGATGCGACTAGCGGGGTCTCTATCGAAGCAGTTCTTC | CASSETRMRLAGSLSKQFF | TRBJ2-1 | TRBV2 | . | TRBD2
TGTGCCAGCAGCCCGCCCAGACTAGCTGGCACCGGGGAGCTGTTTTTT | CASSPPRLAGTGELFF | TRBJ2-2 | TRBV7-2 | . | TRBD2
TGTGCCAGCAGCCAAGTTTGGGCAGGCCAGATGTATGAAGCTTTCTTT | CASSQVWAGQMYEAFF | TRBJ1-1 | TRBV4-2 | . | .
TGTGCCAGCAGCTTACAGATGAACACTGAAGCTTTCTTT | CASSLQMNTEAFF | TRBJ1-1 | TRBV11-2 | . | .
TGTGCCAGCAGCCATTTAGGACTAGAGACCCAGTACTTC | CASSHLGLETQYF | TRBJ2-5 | TRBV7-6 | once | .
TGTGCCAGCAGTCTAGGGGGTCTGAATCAGCCCCAGCATTTT | CASSLGGLNQPQHF | TRBJ1-5 | TRBV27 | . | .
TGCGCCAGCAGCTTGGTCACAGGTCGAACTAATGAAAAACTGTTTTTT | CASSLVTGRTNEKLFF | TRBJ1-4 | TRBV5-1 | . | .
TGCGCCAGCAGCCAAGAAGGGGTAGCGGGAACCCGCAATGAGCAGTTCTTC | CASSQEGVAGTRNEQFF | TRBJ2-1 | TRBV4-1 | . | TRBD2
TGTGCCAGCTCACCAAGAAGTCCAGGGGTCGGCTACACCTTC | CASSPRSPGVGYTF | TRBJ1-2 | TRBV18 | . | .
TGTGCCAGCAGCTCCCTGGGGGGGGCCAAAAACATTCAGTACTTC | CASSSLGGAKNIQYF | TRBJ2-4 | TRBV5-6 | . | TRBD2
TGTGCCAGCAAGGACGTGGTAGCTAGCCCGGAGACCCAGTACTTC | CASKDVVASPETQYF | TRBJ2-5 | TRBV7-8 | . | .
TGTGCCAGTAGTCCGGGACAGCACTACGAGCAGTACTTC | CASSPGQHYEQYF | TRBJ2-7 | TRBV19 | . | TRBD1